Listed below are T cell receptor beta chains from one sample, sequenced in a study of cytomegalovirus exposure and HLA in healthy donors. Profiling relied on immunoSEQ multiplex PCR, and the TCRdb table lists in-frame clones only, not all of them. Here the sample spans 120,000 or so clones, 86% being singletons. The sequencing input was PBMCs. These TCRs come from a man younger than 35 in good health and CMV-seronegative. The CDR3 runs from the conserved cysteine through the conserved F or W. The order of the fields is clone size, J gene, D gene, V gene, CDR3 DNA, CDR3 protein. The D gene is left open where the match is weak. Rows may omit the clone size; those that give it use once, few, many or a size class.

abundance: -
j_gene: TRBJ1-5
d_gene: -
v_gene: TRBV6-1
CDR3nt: TGTGCCAGCAGTGAAGCAGCAGGGCTCAATCAGCCCCAGCATTTT
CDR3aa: CASSEAAGLNQPQHF

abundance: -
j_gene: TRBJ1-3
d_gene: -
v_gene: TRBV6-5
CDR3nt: TGTGCCAGCAGTTCCCGGGGGAAAGGCTCTGGAAACACCATATATTTT
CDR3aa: CASSSRGKGSGNTIYF

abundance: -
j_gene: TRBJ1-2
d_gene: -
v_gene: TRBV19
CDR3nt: TGTGCCAGTAACTCAGGAGGGGTGGAAGCTAACTATGGCTACACCTTC
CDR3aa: CASNSGGVEANYGYTF

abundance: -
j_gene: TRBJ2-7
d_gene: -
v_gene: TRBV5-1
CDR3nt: TGCGCCAGCAGCGGCGACAGTTTTTACGAGCAGTACTTC
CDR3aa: CASSGDSFYEQYF

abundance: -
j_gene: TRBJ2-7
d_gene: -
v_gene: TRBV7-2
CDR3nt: TGTGCCAGCAGCCAATCGGGGTACGAGCAGTACTTC
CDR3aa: CASSQSGYEQYF

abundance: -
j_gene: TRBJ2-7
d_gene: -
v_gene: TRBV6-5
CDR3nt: TGTGCCAGCAGTTACTTCGGGGATTCCTACGAGCAGTACTTC
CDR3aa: CASSYFGDSYEQYF

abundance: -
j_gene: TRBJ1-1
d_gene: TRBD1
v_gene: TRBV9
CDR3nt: TGTGCCAGCAGCGTAGAAGGGGGGACAGGGAATACTGAAGCTTTCTTT
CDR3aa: CASSVEGGTGNTEAFF

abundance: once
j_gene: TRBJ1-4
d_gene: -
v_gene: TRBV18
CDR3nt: TGTGCCAGCTCACCACCGGGCCGTGCAACTAATGAAAAACTGTTTTTT
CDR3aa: CASSPPGRATNEKLFF

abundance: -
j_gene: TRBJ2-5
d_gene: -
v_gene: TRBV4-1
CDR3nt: TGCGCCAGCAGCCAAGAGGACAGTGTGGCGGAGACCCAGTACTTC
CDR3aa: CASSQEDSVAETQYF

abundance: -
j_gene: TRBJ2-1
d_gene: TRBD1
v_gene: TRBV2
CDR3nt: TGTGCCAGCAGTGCAGACAGGGAGAATGAGCAGTTCTTC
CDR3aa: CASSADRENEQFF

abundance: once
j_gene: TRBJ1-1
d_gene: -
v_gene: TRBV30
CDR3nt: TGTGCCTGGAGTCCGGGGAACACTGAAGCTTTCTTT
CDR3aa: CAWSPGNTEAFF

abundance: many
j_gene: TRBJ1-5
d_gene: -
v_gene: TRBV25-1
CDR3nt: TGTGCCAGCAGTGATTTCGGGGGGAATCAGCCCCAGCATTTT
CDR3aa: CASSDFGGNQPQHF

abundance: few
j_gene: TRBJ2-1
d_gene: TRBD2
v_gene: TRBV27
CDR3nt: TGTGCCAGCAGTTTATTAGGGACTATTGAGCAGTTCTTC
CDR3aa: CASSLLGTIEQFF

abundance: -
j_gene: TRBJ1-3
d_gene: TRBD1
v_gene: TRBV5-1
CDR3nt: TGCGCCAGCAGCGAACAGGGGGCAAACACCATATATTTT
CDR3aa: CASSEQGANTIYF

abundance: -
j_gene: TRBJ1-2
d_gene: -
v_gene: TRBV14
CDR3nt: TGTGCCATAGGGAGAGGAGAAGGCTACACCTTC
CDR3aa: CAIGRGEGYTF

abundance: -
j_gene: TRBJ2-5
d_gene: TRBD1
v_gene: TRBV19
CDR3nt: TGTGCCAGTAGTATAGCAGGGGGCGAAGAGACCCAGTACTTC
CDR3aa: CASSIAGGEETQYF

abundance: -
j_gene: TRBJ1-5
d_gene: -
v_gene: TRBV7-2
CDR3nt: TGTGCCAGCAGCGCCATACAGGGTAGTCAGCCCCAGCATTTT
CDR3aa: CASSAIQGSQPQHF

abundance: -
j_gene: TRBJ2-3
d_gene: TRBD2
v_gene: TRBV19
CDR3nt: TGTGCGACTAGCGGCAGCACAGATACGCAGTATTTT
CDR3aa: CATSGSTDTQYF

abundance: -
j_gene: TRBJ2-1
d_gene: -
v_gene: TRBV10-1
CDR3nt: TGCGCCAGCAGTGAGTCGAGGGCGGGACTTGACCACAATGAGCAGTTCTTC
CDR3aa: CASSESRAGLDHNEQFF

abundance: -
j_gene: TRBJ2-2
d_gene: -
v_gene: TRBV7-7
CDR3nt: TGTGCCAGCAGCTACTCCCCGAACACCGGGGAGCTGTTTTTT
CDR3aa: CASSYSPNTGELFF

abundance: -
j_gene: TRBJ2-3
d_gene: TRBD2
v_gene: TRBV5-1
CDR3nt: TGCGCCAGCAGCTTGATGGGGGGGGTCCCGCCAGATACGCAGTATTTT
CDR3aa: CASSLMGGVPPDTQYF

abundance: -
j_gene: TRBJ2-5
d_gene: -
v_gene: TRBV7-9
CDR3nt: TGTGCCAGCAGCTTAGTTTCAGGGCAAGAGACCCAGTACTTC
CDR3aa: CASSLVSGQETQYF

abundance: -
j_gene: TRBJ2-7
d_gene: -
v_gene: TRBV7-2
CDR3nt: TGTGCCAGCAGCTTAGACATGGCTTACGAGCAGTACTTC
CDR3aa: CASSLDMAYEQYF

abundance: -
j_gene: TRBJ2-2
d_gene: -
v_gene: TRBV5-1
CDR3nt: TGCGCCAGCAGCTTGGCCAGGGGGAGGACCGGGGAGCTGTTTTTT
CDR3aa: CASSLARGRTGELFF

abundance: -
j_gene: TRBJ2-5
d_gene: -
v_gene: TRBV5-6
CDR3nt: TGTGCCAGCAGCACCTGGGCCACCAGAGAGACCCAGTACTTC
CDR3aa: CASSTWATRETQYF

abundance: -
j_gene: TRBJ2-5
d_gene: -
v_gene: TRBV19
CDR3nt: TGTGCCAGTAAACAACAGGGTGTCGTAGAGACCCAGTACTTC
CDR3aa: CASKQQGVVETQYF

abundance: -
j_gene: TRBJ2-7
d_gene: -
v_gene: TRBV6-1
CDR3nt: TGTGCCAGCAGTGAAGCGGACAGCTCCTACGAGCAGTACTTC
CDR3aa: CASSEADSSYEQYF

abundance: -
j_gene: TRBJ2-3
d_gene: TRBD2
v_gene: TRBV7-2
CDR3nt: TGTGCCAGCAGCTTAGAGCTAGCGGGGGACACAGATACGCAGTATTTT
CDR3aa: CASSLELAGDTDTQYF

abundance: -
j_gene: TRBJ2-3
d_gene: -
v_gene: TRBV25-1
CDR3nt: TGTGCCAGCAGTGAAGCTGCGACAGATACGCAGTATTTT
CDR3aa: CASSEAATDTQYF

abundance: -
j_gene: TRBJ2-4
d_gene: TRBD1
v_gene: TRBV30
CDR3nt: TGTGCCTGGGCCGACAGGGGGGGAGGGTACATTCAGTACTTC
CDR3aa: CAWADRGGGYIQYF

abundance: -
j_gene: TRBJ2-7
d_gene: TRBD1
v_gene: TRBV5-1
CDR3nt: TGCGCCAGCAGCTTGCGGGGGACAGGGTCGGACGAGCAGTACTTC
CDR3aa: CASSLRGTGSDEQYF

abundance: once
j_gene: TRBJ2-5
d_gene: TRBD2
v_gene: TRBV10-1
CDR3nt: TGCGCCAGCAGTCAACTAGCGGGAGCGAGAGAGACCCAGTACTTC
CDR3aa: CASSQLAGARETQYF

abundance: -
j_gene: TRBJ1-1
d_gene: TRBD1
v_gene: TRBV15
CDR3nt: TGTGCCACCAGCACCTGGGGACAGGGGAGGACTGAAGCTTTCTTT
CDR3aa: CATSTWGQGRTEAFF

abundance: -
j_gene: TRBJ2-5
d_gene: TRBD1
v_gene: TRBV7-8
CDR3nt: TGTGCCAGCAGCTTAGCGAACAGGGGTTTAATCCATGTGGAGACCCAGTACTTC
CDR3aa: CASSLANRGLIHVETQYF

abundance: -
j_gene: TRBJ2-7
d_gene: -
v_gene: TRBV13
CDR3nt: TGTGCCAGCAGCTTAGGGTCAGCCTACGAGCAGTACTTC
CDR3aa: CASSLGSAYEQYF

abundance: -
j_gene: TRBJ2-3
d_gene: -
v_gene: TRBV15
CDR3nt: TGTGCCACCAGCAGAGATACTAGGCAAGATACGCAGTATTTT
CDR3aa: CATSRDTRQDTQYF

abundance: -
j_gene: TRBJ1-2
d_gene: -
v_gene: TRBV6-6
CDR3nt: TGTGCCAGCAGTGCGAAATCAACCGATGGCTACACCTTC
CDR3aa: CASSAKSTDGYTF

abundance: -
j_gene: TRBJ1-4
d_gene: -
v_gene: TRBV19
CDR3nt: TGTGCCAGTAGCAGGAGGCAGTCTAATGAAAAACTGTTTTTT
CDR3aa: CASSRRQSNEKLFF

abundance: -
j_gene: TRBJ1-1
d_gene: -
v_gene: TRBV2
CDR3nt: TGTGCCAGCCCCAGATCGAACACTGAAGCTTTCTTT
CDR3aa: CASPRSNTEAFF

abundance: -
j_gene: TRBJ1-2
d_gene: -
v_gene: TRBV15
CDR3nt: TGTGCCACCAGCAGAGATTTGGGTTACCAGGCGAAGGGCTACACCTTC
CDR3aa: CATSRDLGYQAKGYTF

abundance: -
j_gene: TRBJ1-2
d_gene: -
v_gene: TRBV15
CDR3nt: TGTGCCACCAGCACACCGCGGGGGGCTGACGAGGGTGGCTATGGCTACACCTTC
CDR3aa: CATSTPRGADEGGYGYTF

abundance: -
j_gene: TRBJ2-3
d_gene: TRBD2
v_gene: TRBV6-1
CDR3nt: TGTGCCAGCAGTGAAGCACCTAGCGGGGGGGCAAGTCGAACAGATACGCAGTATTTT
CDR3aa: CASSEAPSGGASRTDTQYF

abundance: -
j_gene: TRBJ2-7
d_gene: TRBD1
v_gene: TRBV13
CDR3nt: TGTGCCAGCAGCTCCTCCGGGACAGGGAGGGGCAAGGGGTCCTACGAGCAGTACTTC
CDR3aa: CASSSSGTGRGKGSYEQYF

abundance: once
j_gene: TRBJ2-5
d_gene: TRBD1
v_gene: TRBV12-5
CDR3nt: TGTGCTAGTGGGCCAGGAACAGGGGGACAAGAGACCCAGTACTTC
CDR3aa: CASGPGTGGQETQYF

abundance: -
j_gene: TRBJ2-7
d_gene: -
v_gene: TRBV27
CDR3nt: TGTGCCAGCAGTCCCTTGGGGGGCGAGCAGTACTTC
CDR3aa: CASSPLGGEQYF

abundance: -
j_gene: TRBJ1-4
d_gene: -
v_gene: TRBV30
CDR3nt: TGTGCTTCCGGTGCAGGGAAATCAAATGAAAAACTGTTTTTT
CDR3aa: CASGAGKSNEKLFF

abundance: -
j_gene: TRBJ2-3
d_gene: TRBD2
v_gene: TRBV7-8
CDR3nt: TGTGCCAGCAGCTTTAGCGGGAGAGTAGATACGCAGTATTTT
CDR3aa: CASSFSGRVDTQYF

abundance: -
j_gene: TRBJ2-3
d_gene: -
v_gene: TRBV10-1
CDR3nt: TGCGCCAGCAGTGAGTCGGCGGGCGGGGGCACAGATACGCAGTATTTT
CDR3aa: CASSESAGGGTDTQYF

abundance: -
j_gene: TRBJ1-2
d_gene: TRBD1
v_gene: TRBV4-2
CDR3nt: TGTGCCAGCAGCCAAGTAGAGGGGGCTTGGTATGGCTACACCTTC
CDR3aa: CASSQVEGAWYGYTF

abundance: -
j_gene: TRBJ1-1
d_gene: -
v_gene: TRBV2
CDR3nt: TGTGCCAGCAGTGAAGAATCGCAGGGGTTCATGAACACTGAAGCTTTCTTT
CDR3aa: CASSEESQGFMNTEAFF

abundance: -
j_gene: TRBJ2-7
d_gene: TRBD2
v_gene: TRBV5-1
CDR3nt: TGCGCCAGCAGCTTGGGACTAGCGGGAGACGAACCCAGTCCCTACGAGCAGTACTTC
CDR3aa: CASSLGLAGDEPSPYEQYF

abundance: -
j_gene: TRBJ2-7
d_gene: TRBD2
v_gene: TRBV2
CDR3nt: TGTGCCAGCAGTGAAGAACCATTTCTAGCGGGAGGTTCCTACGAGCAGTACTTC
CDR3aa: CASSEEPFLAGGSYEQYF